This T cell receptor (beta chain) comes out of a study of glioma-infiltrating T cells after dendritic cell vaccination. Overall study context: Glioblastoma patients came from Phase I and II dendritic cell vaccination trials.

Germline CDR1 MNHEY, CDR2 SVGAGI. The CDR3 has 11 residues. Trimming pared 8 bases from V and 3 bases from J, leaving 8 bases between. Generated by immunoSEQ multiplex PCR, the TCRdb table keeps only in-frame clones and is missing some. Here the sample spans fewer than 100,000 clones, under 90% being singletons. V and J are TRBV6-5 and TRBJ2-7; the D gene is possibly TRBD2 (5 bases). This TCR was sampled from a human donor with glioblastoma. The specimen comprised blood, sampled before dendritic cell vaccination. As DNA, the CDR3 is TGTGCCAGCTCGGGGTTCTACGAGCAGTACTTC. Translated: CASSGFYEQYF.